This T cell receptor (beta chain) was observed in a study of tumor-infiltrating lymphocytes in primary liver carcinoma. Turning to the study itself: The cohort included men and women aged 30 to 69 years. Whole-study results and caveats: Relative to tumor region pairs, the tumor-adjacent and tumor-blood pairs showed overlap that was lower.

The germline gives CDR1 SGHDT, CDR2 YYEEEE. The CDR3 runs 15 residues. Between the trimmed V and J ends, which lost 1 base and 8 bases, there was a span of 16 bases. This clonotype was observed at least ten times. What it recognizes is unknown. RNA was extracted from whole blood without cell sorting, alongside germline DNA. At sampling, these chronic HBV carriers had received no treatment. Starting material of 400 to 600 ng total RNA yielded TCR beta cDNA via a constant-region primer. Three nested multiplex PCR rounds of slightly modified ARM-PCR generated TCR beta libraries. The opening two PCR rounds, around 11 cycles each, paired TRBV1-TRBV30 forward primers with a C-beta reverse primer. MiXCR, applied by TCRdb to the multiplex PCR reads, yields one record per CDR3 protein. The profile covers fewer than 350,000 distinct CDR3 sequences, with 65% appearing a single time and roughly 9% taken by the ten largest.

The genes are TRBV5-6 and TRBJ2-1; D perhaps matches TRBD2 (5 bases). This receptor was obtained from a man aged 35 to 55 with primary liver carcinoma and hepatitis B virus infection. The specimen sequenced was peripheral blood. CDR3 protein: CASSLWLADGYEQFF. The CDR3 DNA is TGTGCCAGCAGCTTGTGGCTAGCTGATGGGTATGAGCAGTTCTTC.